This TCR beta chain was sequenced for a study of chemoradiotherapy in HPV16-positive cancers. About the research overall: Candidate HPV-specific T-cell clones and common TCR motifs came from functional assays in a couple of HPV16-positive patients.

General study results and limits: Better recurrence-free survival went with HPV-responsive T-cell expansion in HPV16-positive patients.

The assay was immunoSEQ multiplex PCR, and TCRdb's table has in-frame clones only and misses some. Here the sample spans around 8,300 clones, 87% being singletons. As for this clone: The antigen remains unidentified.

Repeated repertoire sampling spanned the course of chemoradiotherapy. The V gene's germline CDR1 is KGHSH and CDR2 LQKENI. V shed 4 bases and J shed 2 bases, with 14 bases lying between them. The CDR3 runs to 16 residues. The receptor was isolated from a human donor with HPV-associated anogenital cancer. This sequence joins TRBV18 and TRBJ1-4; D not certain. The sample was blood, taken from a patient who underwent chemoradiotherapy. This CDR3 is CASSLNSRATNEKLFF. CDR3 nucleotide sequence: TGTGCCAGCTCACTCAATAGCCGGGCCACTAATGAAAAACTGTTTTTT.